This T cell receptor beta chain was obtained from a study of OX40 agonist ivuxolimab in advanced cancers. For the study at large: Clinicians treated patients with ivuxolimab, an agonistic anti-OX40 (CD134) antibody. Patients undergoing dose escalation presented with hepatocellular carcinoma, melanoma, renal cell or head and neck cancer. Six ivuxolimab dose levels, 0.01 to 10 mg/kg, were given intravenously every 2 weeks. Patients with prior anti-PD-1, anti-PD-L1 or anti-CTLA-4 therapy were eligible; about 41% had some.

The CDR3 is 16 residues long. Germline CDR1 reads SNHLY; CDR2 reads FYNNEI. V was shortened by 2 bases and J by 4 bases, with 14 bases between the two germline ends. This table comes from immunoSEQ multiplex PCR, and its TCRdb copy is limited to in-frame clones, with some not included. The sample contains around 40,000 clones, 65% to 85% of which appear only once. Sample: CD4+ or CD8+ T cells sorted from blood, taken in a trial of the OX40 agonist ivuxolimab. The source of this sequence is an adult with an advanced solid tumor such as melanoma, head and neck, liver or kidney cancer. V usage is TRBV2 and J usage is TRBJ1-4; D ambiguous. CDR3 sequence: CASSERRTGNNEKLFF. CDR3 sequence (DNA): TGTGCCAGCAGTGAAAGGAGAACGGGGAATAATGAAAAACTGTTTTTT.